A selection of T cell receptor beta chains follows, all from one sample in a study of blood T cell repertoires in COVID-19. The method was immunoSEQ multiplex PCR; TCRdb's version includes in-frame clones alone and lacks a portion of them. Here the sample spans around 200,000 clones, 80% to 90% being singletons. Sequencing was done on a sample of peripheral blood. Receptors originate from a young man with active or convalescent COVID-19. CDR3s include the opening cysteine and the closing phenylalanine or tryptophan. Each record gives: J gene, V gene, D gene, clone size, CDR3 DNA, CDR3 protein. D genes are given only for firm matches. Clone size, where shown, is once, few, many, or a class for clones that have expanded.

>TRBJ1-2|TRBV5-4|.|few
TGTGCCAGCAGTCATCCGGGGGGTGGGCTCTATGGCTACACCTTC
CASSHPGGGLYGYTF
>TRBJ2-1|TRBV24-1|TRBD1|once
TGTGCCACCAGTGTTCGGGGACAGGGGGGCGATGAGCAGTTCTTC
CATSVRGQGGDEQFF
>TRBJ1-2|TRBV3-1/TRBV3-2|.|.
TGTGCCAGCAGCCAAGGGGGGCAGACCTATGGCTACACCTTC
CASSQGGQTYGYTF
>TRBJ1-1|TRBV3-1/TRBV3-2|TRBD1|.
TGTGCCAGCAGCCCACAGGGGGCCGAGTGGGCTTTCTTT
CASSPQGAEWAFF
>TRBJ1-5|TRBV9|TRBD1|.
TGTGCCAGCAGCCTGGGACAGGGCTTTCAGCCCCAGCATTTT
CASSLGQGFQPQHF
>TRBJ2-7|TRBV4-1|TRBD1|few
TGCGCCAGCAGCCTGCGACAGGGGGAGGGATACGAGCAGTACTTC
CASSLRQGEGYEQYF
>TRBJ1-2|TRBV5-4|TRBD1|.
TGTGCCAGCAGCGCGGGACAGGGCTATGGCTACACCTTC
CASSAGQGYGYTF
>TRBJ1-1|TRBV7-2|.|once
TGTGCCAGCAGCTTAGATTACGGTACTGAAGCTTTCTTT
CASSLDYGTEAFF
>TRBJ2-2|TRBV19|.|.
TGTGCCAGTAGTATATTAGAGTCCGGGGAGCTGTTTTTT
CASSILESGELFF
>TRBJ2-1|TRBV4-1|.|.
TGCGCCAGCAGCCTCGAGTGGTCTCGTAACAATGAGCAGTTCTTC
CASSLEWSRNNEQFF
>TRBJ1-5|TRBV7-2|TRBD1|.
TGTGCCAGCAGCTCGGGTGGACAGGGCTCCCAGCCCCAGCATTTT
CASSSGGQGSQPQHF
>TRBJ2-3|TRBV4-2|TRBD2|.
TGTGCCAGCAGCCAAGAAAGGACTAGCGGGAGTTCGCGCACAGATACGCAGTATTTT
CASSQERTSGSSRTDTQYF
>TRBJ2-1|TRBV7-2|.|.
TGTGCCAGCAGGCGGTCAGTCGGACTTTACAATGAGCAGTTCTTC
CASRRSVGLYNEQFF
>TRBJ2-2|TRBV2|TRBD1|.
TGTGCCAGCATGGCCGGGACAGGAGGCACCGGGGAGCTGTTTTTT
CASMAGTGGTGELFF
>TRBJ1-5|TRBV12-5|.|.
TGTGCTAGTGGTTTGGACCCAGGGGAGACTTATAGCAATCAGCCCCAGCATTTT
CASGLDPGETYSNQPQHF
>TRBJ1-5|TRBV29-1|.|.
TGCAGCGTTGCATGGGGGGGAGTCGGACAGCCCCAGCATTTT
CSVAWGGVGQPQHF
>TRBJ2-7|TRBV5-1|TRBD1|.
TGCGCCAGCAGCTTGGAAAGGACAGGGATCTCCTACGAGCAGTACTTC
CASSLERTGISYEQYF
>TRBJ2-2|TRBV19|TRBD2|.
TGTGCCAGTAGTATAGATCCGTCTAGCGGGAGGCGTAACACCGGGGAGCTGTTTTTT
CASSIDPSSGRRNTGELFF
>TRBJ1-2|TRBV29-1|TRBD1|.
TGCAGCGTCGGGACAGGGGGCCTCTATGGCTACACCTTC
CSVGTGGLYGYTF
>TRBJ1-1|TRBV5-1|TRBD1|.
TGCGCCAGCAGCCAAACGACAGGGACAACTGAAGCTTTCTTT
CASSQTTGTTEAFF
>TRBJ2-7|TRBV7-9|.|.
TGTGCCAGCAGCCCGCCCACAGACACACCCTACGAGCAGTACTTC
CASSPPTDTPYEQYF
>TRBJ1-1|TRBV27|.|.
TGTGCCAGCAGCCACGGGGGGGTGAACACTGAAGCTTTCTTT
CASSHGGVNTEAFF
>TRBJ1-1|TRBV11-2|.|.
TGTGCCAGCAGCTTTCACCGGGACAATCTTGAGGACACTGAAGCTTTCTTT
CASSFHRDNLEDTEAFF
>TRBJ1-6|TRBV24-1|.|.
TGTGCCACCAGTGATTTCCAGGGGATGGGTTCACCCCTCCACTTT
CATSDFQGMGSPLHF
>TRBJ2-2|TRBV19|TRBD2|.
TGTGCCAGTAAAAGACTAGCGGGAACCAACACCGGGGAGCTGTTTTTT
CASKRLAGTNTGELFF
>TRBJ1-2|TRBV4-3|.|.
TGCGCCAGCAGCCAAGAACAGGTCGCCTATGGCTACACCTTC
CASSQEQVAYGYTF
>TRBJ1-2|TRBV6-5|.|.
TGTGCCAGCAGTTCTGCCGGGGGTTCGGGCTATGGCTACACCTTC
CASSSAGGSGYGYTF
>TRBJ2-3|TRBV13|TRBD1|.
TGTGCCAGCAGCTCAAACCTCGAGGGGGCCGCAGATACGCAGTATTTT
CASSSNLEGAADTQYF
>TRBJ2-7|TRBV4-1|TRBD1|.
TGCGCCAGCAGCCAACCCGGGACAGGAGATTACGAGCAGTACTTC
CASSQPGTGDYEQYF
>TRBJ1-5|TRBV19|.|.
TGTGCCAGTAGTGGGGGGGTGCATAGCAATCAGCCCCAGCATTTT
CASSGGVHSNQPQHF
>TRBJ1-2|TRBV21-1|.|.
TGTGCCAGCAGCTCACACCAGGGACACCCCTGGGAGCATGGCTACACCTTC
CASSSHQGHPWEHGYTF
>TRBJ1-3|TRBV5-4|.|.
TGTGCCAGCAGATTGGACATAAGCTCTGGAAACACCATATATTTT
CASRLDISSGNTIYF
>TRBJ2-7|TRBV7-2|.|.
TGTGCCAGCAGCTTATTCGGCGGGACCCTTGGGTACGAGCAGTACTTC
CASSLFGGTLGYEQYF
>TRBJ1-6|TRBV29-1|TRBD1|few
TGCAGCGTTGGACAGGGGATCAATTCACCCCTCCACTTT
CSVGQGINSPLHF
>TRBJ2-2|TRBV7-2|TRBD1|few
TGTGCCAGCAGCTCCCCGGGACAGGGGGTCTTGTGGACCGGGGAGCTGTTTTTT
CASSSPGQGVLWTGELFF
>TRBJ1-2|TRBV3-1/TRBV3-2|.|.
TGTGCCAGCAGCCAAGGTTGGTCAGCGTCTTTCTATGGCTACACCTTC
CASSQGWSASFYGYTF
>TRBJ2-7|TRBV6-5|TRBD2|once
TGTGCCAGCAGTCGGACTAGCGGACTCTACGAGCAGTACTTC
CASSRTSGLYEQYF
>TRBJ1-1|TRBV6-6|.|.
TGTGCCAGCAGTTCCCAGCACTGGACTGTGGGTGAAGCTTTCTTT
CASSSQHWTVGEAFF
>TRBJ2-7|TRBV9|.|.
TGTGCCAGCAGCGCAGGCTACGAGCAGTACTTC
CASSAGYEQYF
>TRBJ2-2|TRBV24-1|.|.
TGTGCCACCAGAACCCCAGGGGAAACCGGGGAGCTGTTTTTT
CATRTPGETGELFF
>TRBJ1-2|TRBV7-6|TRBD1|.
TGTGCCAGCAGCTTATATGGGGACAGGGTTGAGGTGAACTATGGCTACACCTTC
CASSLYGDRVEVNYGYTF
>TRBJ1-2|TRBV21-1|.|once
TGTGCCAGCAGCAACCGGGACAGGGTCTATGGCTACACCTTC
CASSNRDRVYGYTF
>TRBJ1-1|TRBV5-5|.|.
TGTGCCAGCAGCTTGGCCCCTTCTATGAACACTGAAGCTTTCTTT
CASSLAPSMNTEAFF
>TRBJ2-1|TRBV2|TRBD2|.
TGTGCCAGCAGCGAGCCCCGACTAGCGGGGGGGCGTCGTTCCTACAATGAGCAGTTCTTC
CASSEPRLAGGRRSYNEQFF
>TRBJ2-5|TRBV11-3|.|.
TGTGCCAGCAGCCACGGATGGACAGCCCAAGAGACCCAGTACTTC
CASSHGWTAQETQYF
>TRBJ1-4|TRBV6-5|.|.
TGTGCCAGCAGTTACTCGGCGGGACTTGAAAAACTGTTTTTT
CASSYSAGLEKLFF
>TRBJ1-1|TRBV7-6|TRBD1|.
TGTGCCAGCAGCTTAGACAGGGGGGGGTACACTGAAGCTTTCTTT
CASSLDRGGYTEAFF
>TRBJ2-5|TRBV2|TRBD2|.
TGTGCCAGCAGGGGGGCTAGCGGGGTGGAGACCCAGTACTTC
CASRGASGVETQYF
>TRBJ2-2|TRBV5-1|TRBD2|.
TGCGCCAGCAGCTTGACTAGCGGGAGATCCGGGGAGCTGTTTTTT
CASSLTSGRSGELFF
>TRBJ2-3|TRBV7-2|TRBD2|once
TGTGCCAGCACCCCCCGGACTAGTGTGCAGGATACGCAGTATTTT
CASTPRTSVQDTQYF
>TRBJ1-2|TRBV5-1|TRBD1|.
TGCGCCAGCAGCTCCGACCTACAGGGGTACTATGGCTACACCTTC
CASSSDLQGYYGYTF
>TRBJ1-2|TRBV27|TRBD1|.
TGTGCCAGCAGCCCTGACAGGGGAAACTATGGCTACACCTTC
CASSPDRGNYGYTF
>TRBJ1-2|TRBV7-8|.|.
TGTGCCAGCAGCCCGCCGACAGAGAACTATGGCTACACCTTC
CASSPPTENYGYTF
>TRBJ1-2|TRBV28|TRBD1|.
TGTGCCAGCAGTCCGGGACAGGACTATGGCTACACCTTC
CASSPGQDYGYTF
>TRBJ1-5|TRBV5-6|TRBD1|.
TGTGCCAGCAGCTTATGGGACAGAAACGAACAGCCCCAGCATTTT
CASSLWDRNEQPQHF
>TRBJ2-2|TRBV25-1|.|.
TGTGCCAGCAGTGGCGGAGACGACACCGGGGAGCTGTTTTTT
CASSGGDDTGELFF
>TRBJ2-6|TRBV5-4|.|.
TGTGCCAGCAGCCCCCGTGGGGCCAACGTCCTGACTTTC
CASSPRGANVLTF
>TRBJ1-2|TRBV7-9|TRBD1|.
TGTGCCAGCACGCAGGGGGAAAGCTATGGCTACACCTTC
CASTQGESYGYTF
>TRBJ1-6|TRBV5-6|.|few
TGTGCCAGCAACAGACCGAGCCCTACCTTCTCACCCCTCCACTTT
CASNRPSPTFSPLHF